These 27 T cell receptor beta chains were all obtained from the same sample, sequenced in a study of CD8 T cells in ankylosing spondylitis. Study conclusions and caveats: Seven to nine highly homologous variants formed a TCR beta motif that appeared characteristic of ankylosing spondylitis blood.

No antigen has been identified for these receptors. TCRdb independently ran MiXCR on the 5' RACE reads; one entry per CDR3 protein. The sample has 350,000 to 450,000 distinct CDR3 sequences; roughly 25% are singletons. The specimen was blood, either unsorted or a sorted T cell fraction (not recorded which). These receptors all come from a male donor with ankylosing spondylitis.

The rearrangement uses TRBV7-2 and TRBJ2-3; a weak D match, TRBD2 (6 bases). The length of the CDR3 is 16 residues. V was pared by 5 bases and J by 3 bases, with 18 bases between. Germline-derived CDR1 and CDR2 are SGHTA and FQGNSA. The CDR3 loop is CASSTLEGRLTDTQYF. In nucleotides, the CDR3 is TGTGCCAGCAGCACTTTGGAGGGCCGGCTGACAGATACGCAGTATTTT. Based on the CDR3 plus reference TRBV7-2 and TRBJ2-3, the full variable domain is GAGVSQSPSNKVTEKGKDVELRCDPISGHTALYWYRQSLGQGLEFLIYFQGNSAPDKSGLPSDRFSAERTGGSVSTLTIQRTQQEDSAVYLCASSTLEGRLTDTQYFGPGTRLTVL.

V gene TRBV4-2 combines with J gene TRBJ2-2, with 10 bases that match TRBD2. Germline trimming cut 5 bases from V and 4 bases from J; bases unmatched to any gene: 10. This CDR3 comprises 17 residues. In germline, CDR1 is LGHNA, CDR2 YNFKEQ. Written as DNA, the CDR3 is TGTGCCAGCAGCTCACGAGGTAGCGGGAGGATCACCGGGGAGCTGTTTTTT. This sequence encodes CASSSRGSGRITGELFF.

This clonotype was seen only a few times. This chain connects TRBV3-1 to TRBJ2-1; a possible D gene is TRBD1 (8 bases). Germline V CDR1 and CDR2: LGHDT, YNNKEL (reference sequence). V lost 4 bases, J lost 7 bases, and 14 bases lay in between. CDR3 size: 14 residues. The CDR3 DNA reads as TGTGCCAGCAGCCGCCGGGGGGACAGGAATGAGCAGTTCTTC. Amino acids: CASSRRGDRNEQFF.

The gene calls are TRBV20-1 and TRBJ1-1; D gene uncertain. Germline V gives CDR1 DFQATT, CDR2 SNEGSKA (reference sequence). V shed 5 bases and J shed 4 bases, with 8 bases lying between them. The CDR3 contains 11 residues. The CDR3 DNA reads TGCAGTGCTTTTGAGGTCACTGAAGCTTTCTTT. As protein: CSAFEVTEAFF.

The chain uses TRBV5-1 and TRBJ2-5, with 8 bases that match TRBD2. The length of the CDR3 is 15 residues. V was clipped by 5 bases and J by 1 base; unmatched bases: 7. Germline CDR1 reads SGHRS; CDR2 reads YFSETQ. The CDR3: CASRSASGSQETQYF. The CDR3 nucleotides are TGCGCCAGCAGGTCTGCTAGCGGGTCCCAAGAGACCCAGTACTTC. Complete variable domain (other parts from reference TRBV5-1 and TRBJ2-5): KAGVTQTPRYLIKTRGQQVTLSCSPISGHRSVSWYQQTPGQGLQFLFEYFSETQRNKGNFPGRFSGRQFSNSRSEMNVSTLELGDSALYLCASRSASGSQETQYFGPGTRLLVL.

The rearrangement joins TRBV5-1 to TRBJ1-4; D is possibly TRBD1 (6 bases). V lost 4 bases, J lost 0 bases, and 19 bases lay in between. Germline values: CDR1 SGHRS, CDR2 YFSETQ. CDR3 size: 18 residues. As DNA, the CDR3 is TGCGCCAGCAGCCCCGGATGGGGGGCGATGGCAACTAATGAAAAACTGTTTTTT. Encoded protein: CASSPGWGAMATNEKLFF.

Only a few counts were recorded for this clonotype. The rearrangement uses TRBV7-7 and TRBJ2-1; 11 bases line up with TRBD2. CDR3 length: 14 amino acids. Germline lookup yields CDR1 SSHAT and CDR2 FNYEAQ (reference sequence). J lost 6 bases, V lost 4 bases, and 2 bases had no gene match. The CDR3 bases are TGTGCCAGCAGCTCTAGCGGGAGGTTCAATGAGCAGTTCTTC. It codes for CASSSSGRFNEQFF.

There are a few counts of this clonotype. The rearrangement joins TRBV5-1 to TRBJ1-3, with D maybe TRBD1 (6 bases). The CDR3 runs 15 residues. With 4 bases removed from V and 0 bases from J, the gap between germline ends came to 11 bases. CDR1 is SGHRS, CDR2 YFSETQ, per germline. The CDR3 DNA follows: TGCGCCAGCAGCGTACAGGGTCCCTCTGGAAACACCATATATTTT. It specifies CASSVQGPSGNTIYF.

This sequence joins TRBV21-1 and TRBJ2-7; the D call of TRBD1 is as the table states it, not checked on the DNA. TRBV21-1 is flagged as a pseudogene. The CDR3 extends over 12 amino acids. In nucleotides, the CDR3 is TGTGCCAGCAGCGGGCGGTACTACGAGCAGTACGTC. Amino acid sequence: CASSGRYYEQYV.

In this sample, this clonotype turned up a few times. A much larger clone differs by one base, so this may be a read error. This chain connects TRBV5-1 to TRBJ1-1; D is ambiguous. This CDR3 is 14 amino acids long. The germline V gene has CDR1 SGHRS and CDR2 YFSETQ. The V end lost 0 bases, the J end lost 1 base, and 7 bases lay between the germline ends. The CDR3 here is CASSLDSPNTEAFF. The CDR3 DNA reads TGCGCCAGCAGCTTGGACAGCCCGAACACTGAAGCTTTCTTT.

This clonotype was counted a few times. The V gene is TRBV6-5, the J gene TRBJ2-2; a possible D gene is TRBD1 (6 bases). There are 14 residues in the CDR3. The V end lost 2 bases, the J end lost 4 bases, and 8 bases lay between the germline ends. Germline V gene lookup returns CDR1 MNHEY and CDR2 SVGAGI. The CDR3 protein is CASSYNRATGELFF. The CDR3 bases are TGTGCCAGCAGTTACAACAGGGCCACCGGGGAGCTGTTTTTT.

In its sample, this clonotype was seen a few times. The chain couples TRBV4-2 to TRBJ2-7; D is perhaps TRBD1 (6 bases). Trimming left V 0 bases short and J 6 bases short, with 12 bases between. CDR1 and CDR2 (germline): LGHNA, YNFKEQ. This CDR3 has 14 residues. DNA for the CDR3: TGTGCCAGCAGCCAAGACCCAGGCAGGGGCGAGCAGTACTTC. Protein: CASSQDPGRGEQYF.

This clonotype came up many times. This rearrangement joins TRBV5-1 to TRBJ2-1; D not resolved. Germline CDR1 is SGHRS and CDR2 is YFSETQ. The CDR3 covers 14 residues. Trimming cost V 5 bases and J 0 bases, with 9 bases left between them. CDR3 residues: CASRKQSSYNEQFF. DNA of the CDR3: TGCGCCAGCAGGAAACAGAGCTCCTACAATGAGCAGTTCTTC.

The chain joins TRBV29-1 to TRBJ2-1, with 9 bases lining up with TRBD2. The trim removed 7 bases at V and 6 bases at J, leaving 7 bases unmatched. This CDR3 is 13 amino acids long. From germline, CDR1 is SQVTM and CDR2 ANQGSEA. CDR3 residues: CSGGRGLANEQFF. CDR3 DNA sequence: TGCAGCGGGGGGAGGGGACTAGCCAATGAGCAGTTCTTC.

V usage is TRBV5-1 and J usage is TRBJ2-1; D ambiguous. The V end lost 5 bases, the J end lost 4 bases, and 10 bases lay between the germline ends. The CDR3 runs to 13 residues. Per the germline V gene, CDR1 is SGHRS and CDR2 is YFSETQ. The CDR3 loop is CASSSETYNEQFF. Written as DNA, the CDR3 is TGCGCCAGCAGTTCAGAGACGTACAATGAGCAGTTCTTC.

The rearrangement uses TRBV20-1 and TRBJ1-5, with TRBD1 matching over 7 bases. Germline V gives CDR1 DFQATT, CDR2 SNEGSKA (reference sequence). The CDR3 covers 13 residues. Trimming cost V 5 bases and J 5 bases; bases outside gene matches: 6. The CDR3 reads CSAGEDRYQPQHF. DNA of the CDR3: TGCAGTGCTGGGGAGGACAGGTATCAGCCCCAGCATTTT.

This clonotype was detected a few times. The V gene is TRBV5-1, the J gene TRBJ1-2; 7 bases are a match to TRBD1. The CDR3 totals 13 residues. The germline V gene has CDR1 SGHRS and CDR2 YFSETQ. Germline trimming cut 4 bases from V and 7 bases from J; bases unmatched to any gene: 7. As DNA, the CDR3 is TGCGCCAGCAGCGAGGACAGGTTTATTGGCTACACCTTC. It is translated as CASSEDRFIGYTF.

This clonotype has more than one count but fewer than ten. The CDR3 nucleotides read TGCAGTGTGGAGGGACAGGGGATAGCAGATACGCAGTATTTT. Its translation: CSVEGQGIADTQYF. The chain carries TRBV29-1 and TRBJ2-3; TRBD1 matches at 10 bases. CDR3 length equals 14 residues. The germline V gene encodes CDR1 SQVTM and CDR2 ANQGSEA.

There are a few counts of this clonotype. The chain recombines TRBV3-1 with TRBJ1-4; tentatively, D is TRBD1 (5 bases). V shed 1 base and J shed 4 bases, with 10 bases lying between them. Germline CDR1 LGHDT, CDR2 YNNKEL (reference sequence). The CDR3 sequence is 15 residues long. In DNA form, the CDR3 reads TGTGCCAGCAGCCAAGGGAGACAGTATAATGAAAAACTGTTTTTT. Residues: CASSQGRQYNEKLFF.

The chain carries TRBV5-6 and TRBJ2-7; D ambiguous. Trimming took off 4 bases at V and 5 bases at J, with 13 bases between the two ends. This CDR3 contains 13 residues. Germline-derived CDR1 and CDR2 are SGHDT and YYEEEE. CDR3 region: CASSRLPGHEQYF. The DNA of the CDR3 is TGTGCCAGCAGCCGCCTTCCGGGTCACGAGCAGTACTTC.

This clonotype was seen repeatedly, ten times or more. The genes are TRBV2 and TRBJ2-7; D perhaps matches TRBD2 (5 bases). This CDR3 comprises 14 residues. Trimming left V 7 bases short and J 5 bases short, with 18 bases between. Per the germline V gene, CDR1 is SNHLY and CDR2 is FYNNEI. The CDR3 protein is CASNLGSGNDEQYV. The CDR3 region has the DNA TGTGCCAGCAACCTAGGGAGTGGGAACGACGAGCAGTACGTC.

This sequence joins TRBV3-1 and TRBJ2-1; D possibly uses TRBD1 or TRBD2 (5 bases each). The CDR3 contains 14 residues. The germline V and J ends were trimmed by 5 bases and 4 bases, with 12 bases remaining between them. The germline V gene encodes CDR1 LGHDT and CDR2 YNNKEL (reference sequence). In DNA form, the CDR3 reads TGTGCCAGCAGCGACCGGGACGGATACAATGAGCAGTTCTTC. Translating it yields CASSDRDGYNEQFF.

This clonotype has only a few counts. The gene calls are TRBV7-2 and TRBJ2-1; a possible D gene is TRBD2 (5 bases). Per the germline V gene, CDR1 is SGHTA and CDR2 is FQGNSA. V dropped 4 bases and J dropped 7 bases, with 17 bases sitting between them. The CDR3 has 15 residues. CDR3 in amino acids: CASSYRRERWNEQFF. CDR3 DNA sequence: TGTGCCAGCAGCTATCGCCGGGAAAGGTGGAATGAGCAGTTCTTC.

The chain uses TRBV11-1 and TRBJ2-2; D unclear. In germline, CDR1 is SGHAT, CDR2 FQDESV (reference sequence). This CDR3 region has 18 residues. Trimming took off 6 bases at V and 1 base at J, with 21 bases between the two ends. CDR3 residues: CASRDGRLGFKNTGELFF. DNA for the CDR3: TGTGCCAGCAGGGACGGACGTTTGGGATTTAAGAACACCGGGGAGCTGTTTTTT.

The CDR3 is CAISGPYNEQFF. The CDR3 DNA reads TGTGCCATCAGCGGGCCCTACAATGAGCAGTTCTTC. The chain combines TRBV10-3 with TRBJ2-1; D is uncertain. CDR3 length equals 12 residues. V was shortened by 6 bases and J by 2 bases, with 5 bases between the two germline ends. CDR1 is ENHRY and CDR2 is SYGVKD in the germline V gene.

This clonotype showed up many times. The chain recombines TRBV15 with TRBJ2-2; 8 positions match TRBD2. Germline assignment: CDR1 LNHNV and CDR2 YYDKDF (reference sequence). This CDR3 comprises 16 residues. The V and J ends lost 1 base and 3 bases, in that order; junction bases with no gene match: 4. CDR3 in amino acids: CATSRGEREYTGELFF. The CDR3 DNA follows: TGTGCCACCAGCAGAGGGGAGCGGGAGTACACCGGGGAGCTGTTTTTT.

This clonotype came up a few times. This chain joins TRBV5-1 and TRBJ2-7; D uncertain. V lost 1 base and J lost 0, with 14 bases in between. Germline lookup yields CDR1 SGHRS and CDR2 YFSETQ. The CDR3 runs 16 residues. The CDR3 sequence: CASSLMASSDSYEQYF. CDR3 bases: TGCGCCAGCAGCTTGATGGCCTCCTCCGACTCCTACGAGCAGTACTTC.